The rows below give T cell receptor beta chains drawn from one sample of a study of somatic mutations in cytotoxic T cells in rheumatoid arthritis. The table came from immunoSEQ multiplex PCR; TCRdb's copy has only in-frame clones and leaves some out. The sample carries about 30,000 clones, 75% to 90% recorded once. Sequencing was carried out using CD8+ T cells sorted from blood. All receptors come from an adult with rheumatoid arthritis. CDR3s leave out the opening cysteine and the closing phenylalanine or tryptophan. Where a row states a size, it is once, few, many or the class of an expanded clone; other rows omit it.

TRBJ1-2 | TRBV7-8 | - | ASSLVGGSNYGYT
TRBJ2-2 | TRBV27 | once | ASSLGSGTGELF
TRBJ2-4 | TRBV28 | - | ASSHIPGGAKNIQY
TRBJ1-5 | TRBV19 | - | ASSMGGLSNQPQH
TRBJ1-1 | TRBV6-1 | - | ASSASENTEAF
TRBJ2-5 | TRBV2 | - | ASSEYGTGKETQY
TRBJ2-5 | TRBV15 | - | ATSREGLAGGKTQY
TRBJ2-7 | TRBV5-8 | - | ASSPLDQGAYYEQY
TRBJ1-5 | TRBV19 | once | ASSFRSPHQPQH
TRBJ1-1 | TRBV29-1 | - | SVEGEQGASWGAF
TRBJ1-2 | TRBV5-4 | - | ASSLANGGLYGYT
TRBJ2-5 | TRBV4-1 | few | ASSQAPGQGDGETQY
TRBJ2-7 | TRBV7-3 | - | ASSPTGLRPYEQY
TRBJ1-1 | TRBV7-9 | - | ASSLGTGAEAF
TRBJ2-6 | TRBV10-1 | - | ASSETTARGSSGANVLT
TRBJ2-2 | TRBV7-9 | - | ASSQQGAGELF
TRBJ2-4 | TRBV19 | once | ASRSERSKNIQY
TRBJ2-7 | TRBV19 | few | ASEGGEQY